Below are 10 T cell receptor beta chains sequenced from a single sample in a study of cytomegalovirus exposure and HLA in healthy donors. With 60 Vbeta and 13 Jbeta primers, the PCR was carried out. This table comes from immunoSEQ multiplex PCR, and its TCRdb copy is limited to in-frame clones, with some not included. The sample yields under 130,000 clones, roughly 15% seen once. Sequenced sample: PBMCs. The source of these receptors is a female donor in good health and CMV-seronegative.

This clone was seen a handful of times. The chain employs TRBV27 and TRBJ1-4; 8 bases line up with TRBD1. The CDR3 sequence is 15 residues long. V was pared by 6 bases and J by 6 bases, with 9 bases of the junction left unmatched. CDR1 MNHEY and CDR2 SMNVEV come from the germline V gene (reference sequence). CDR3 protein: CASRKLTGVDEKLFF. CDR3 sequence (DNA): TGTGCCAGCAGAAAGTTGACAGGGGTAGATGAAAAACTGTTTTTT.

The rearrangement uses TRBV6-5 and TRBJ1-6; 7 positions match TRBD1. V shed 4 bases, J shed 0 bases, and the junction held 3 bases outside the gene matches. The CDR3 covers 16 residues. Germline V gene data show CDR1 as MNHEY and CDR2 as SVGAGI. DNA for the CDR3: TGTGCCAGCAGTTCTAGACAGGGCTCCTATAATTCACCCCTCCACTTT. This encodes CASSSRQGSYNSPLHF.

This clone was counted a few times. In DNA, the CDR3 is TGTGCCAGCAGTTACGTACGGGGGGCGGGAAGCGGGGAGCTGTTTTTT. It translates to CASSYVRGAGSGELFF. The chain links TRBV6-5 to TRBJ2-2, with a possible D match to TRBD2 (7 bases). Germline assignment: CDR1 MNHEY and CDR2 SVGAGI. This CDR3 contains 16 residues. V was trimmed by 2 bases and J by 7 bases, leaving 17 bases between them.

The chain has TRBV4-3 and TRBJ2-1, with TRBD1 matching 9 bases. Germline V gene lookup returns CDR1 LGHNA and CDR2 YSLEER. The junction had 3 bases not matched to a gene; V was cut back by 1 base and J by 8 bases. The CDR3 extends over 14 amino acids. In nucleotides, the CDR3 is TGCGCCAGCAGCCAAGGACAGGGGGGGGATGAGCAGTTCTTC. Amino acids: CASSQGQGGDEQFF.

This chain joins TRBV11-2 and TRBJ2-5, with 7 bases identical to TRBD2. The J segment lost 5 bases and the V segment lost 5 bases, leaving 11 bases of the junction unmatched. Germline CDR1 reads SGHAT; CDR2 reads FQNNGV. The CDR3 is 15 amino acids. Here the CDR3 reads CASSTRTSLPETQYF. DNA of the CDR3: TGTGCCAGCAGCACCAGGACTAGTTTACCGGAGACCCAGTACTTC.

The DNA for the CDR3 is TGTGCCAGCAGCTTGTCAGGGGGCACAGATACGCAGTATTTT. It translates to CASSLSGGTDTQYF. The J gene is TRBJ2-3, the V gene TRBV5-6; the D gene is possibly TRBD1 (6 bases). In germline, CDR1 is SGHDT, CDR2 YYEEEE. The CDR3 is made up of 14 amino acids. Trimming removed 1 base at V and 1 base at J, with 7 bases between.

The chain employs TRBV27 and TRBJ2-2, with 8 bases lining up with TRBD1. The CDR3 has 14 residues. After removal of 5 bases from V and 7 bases from J, the junction contained 6 bases not matched to a gene. Germline V gene data show CDR1 as MNHEY and CDR2 as SMNVEV (reference sequence). Here the CDR3 DNA reads TGTGCCAGCAGTCTTGGACAGGGCGGCGGGGAGCTGTTTTTT. It codes for CASSLGQGGGELFF.

This clone was found a few times. V usage is TRBV6-5 and J usage is TRBJ2-3; TRBD2 matches 11 bases. Germline loops: CDR1 MNHEY, CDR2 SVGAGI. CDR3 size: 15 residues. Losses at the gene ends were 6 bases for V and 3 bases for J; bases not matched to a gene: 5. The CDR3 sequence is CASRKLAGGTDTQYF. In DNA form, the CDR3 reads TGTGCCAGCAGAAAGCTAGCGGGGGGAACAGATACGCAGTATTTT.

The chain has TRBV19 and TRBJ2-5; weak D call: TRBD2 (5 bases). Germline V gives CDR1 LNHDA, CDR2 SQIVND (reference sequence). The CDR3 is 15 residues long. Trimming left V 2 bases short and J 3 bases short, with 13 bases between. The CDR3 DNA sequence: TGTGCCAGTAGTATACATCGGGGTCAGGAAGAGACCCAGTACTTC. It specifies CASSIHRGQEETQYF.

This clone showed up just a few times. V and J are TRBV7-3 and TRBJ2-1; 8 positions agree with TRBD2. Germline lookup yields CDR1 SGHTA and CDR2 FQGTGA. This CDR3 region has 17 residues. Losses at the gene ends were 5 bases for V and 4 bases for J; bases not matched to a gene: 13. CDR3 coding DNA: TGTGCCAGCAGCCCAAGCCCACTAGCGGAAAAATACAATGAGCAGTTCTTC. It is translated as CASSPSPLAEKYNEQFF.